These T cell receptor beta chains were read from a single sample in a study of CD8 T cells in Susac syndrome. TCRdb recomputed calls from the immunoSEQ multiplex PCR reads with MiXCR, one row per CDR3 protein. The sample comprises fewer than 80,000 distinct CDR3 sequences, over 85% of which are singletons, and about 0.6% rests with the top ten. Specimen: CD8+ T cells from PBMCs. The receptors here all came from a human donor with multiple sclerosis. CDR3s include the opening cysteine and the closing phenylalanine or tryptophan. Fields, in order: D gene, J gene, clone size, V gene, CDR3 DNA, CDR3 protein. D genes are given only for firm matches. Only some rows state a clone size, as once, few, many or a class for expanded clones.

D: .
J: TRBJ1-2
size: .
V: TRBV29-1
DNA: TGCAGCGTTGGGGACGGACAGACCTATGGCTACACCTTC
CDR3: CSVGDGQTYGYTF

D: .
J: TRBJ1-1
size: .
V: TRBV7-9
DNA: TGTGCCAGCAGCTCTACGCAACCTGAAGCTTTCTTT
CDR3: CASSSTQPEAFF

D: .
J: TRBJ1-6
size: .
V: TRBV7-8
DNA: TGTGCCAGCAGCTTAGTAGAGACACTCGGTTCACCCCTCCACTTT
CDR3: CASSLVETLGSPLHF

D: .
J: TRBJ2-7
size: .
V: TRBV9
DNA: TGTGCCAGCAGCGTAGGGGCAGACCCCTACGAGCAGTACTTC
CDR3: CASSVGADPYEQYF

D: .
J: TRBJ2-2
size: .
V: TRBV15
DNA: TGTGCCACCAGAATAACACGGCTAGGCGGGGAGCTGTTTTTT
CDR3: CATRITRLGGELFF

D: .
J: TRBJ1-2
size: few
V: TRBV6-1
DNA: TGTGCCAGCAGTCCCACAGGGACTAACTATGGCTACACCTTC
CDR3: CASSPTGTNYGYTF

D: .
J: TRBJ1-6
size: .
V: TRBV7-6
DNA: TGTGCCAGCAGCTACGAGAGCGGGGATTCACCCCTCCACTTT
CDR3: CASSYESGDSPLHF

D: .
J: TRBJ2-1
size: .
V: TRBV13
DNA: TGTGCCAGCAGCTCTAGACGGCACAATGAGCAGTTCTTC
CDR3: CASSSRRHNEQFF

D: TRBD2
J: TRBJ2-1
size: .
V: TRBV24-1
DNA: TGTGCCACGGAATGGAGCGGGGGGCGATACAATGAGCAGTTCTTC
CDR3: CATEWSGGRYNEQFF

D: .
J: TRBJ2-1
size: .
V: TRBV6-2/TRBV6-3
DNA: TGTGCCAGCACCCCAACACAGGGGGGGAATGAGCAGTTCTTC
CDR3: CASTPTQGGNEQFF

D: .
J: TRBJ1-1
size: once
V: TRBV19
DNA: TGTGCCAGTAGTTTGTCAGACCCGAACACTGAAGCTTTCTTT
CDR3: CASSLSDPNTEAFF

D: .
J: TRBJ1-5
size: .
V: TRBV19
DNA: TGTGCCAGTAGTTTCCCAGATCAGCCCCAGCATTTT
CDR3: CASSFPDQPQHF

D: .
J: TRBJ2-3
size: .
V: TRBV9
DNA: TGTGCCAGCAGCGGACAGCGAGCTAGCACAGATACGCAGTATTTT
CDR3: CASSGQRASTDTQYF

D: .
J: TRBJ2-7
size: .
V: TRBV7-9
DNA: TGTGCCAGTAGGTCAGCGTCAGTCAACGAGCAGTACTTC
CDR3: CASRSASVNEQYF

D: .
J: TRBJ1-1
size: .
V: TRBV27
DNA: TGTGCCAGCAGTTTATCGCACAGGGTGCCAAGGTCTGAAGCTTTCTTT
CDR3: CASSLSHRVPRSEAFF

D: .
J: TRBJ2-7
size: .
V: TRBV7-9
DNA: TGTGCCAGCAGTACCACTACAGGGTCCTACGAGCAGTACTTC
CDR3: CASSTTTGSYEQYF

D: .
J: TRBJ1-1
size: .
V: TRBV20-1
DNA: TGCAGTGCTAGAGATAGGGACCGTTTTAGTGACACTGAAGCTTTCTTT
CDR3: CSARDRDRFSDTEAFF

D: .
J: TRBJ2-1
size: .
V: TRBV7-9
DNA: TGTGCCAGCAGCTTTGTCGCAGGGGAGAATGAGCAGTTCTTC
CDR3: CASSFVAGENEQFF

D: .
J: TRBJ2-7
size: .
V: TRBV7-9
DNA: TGTGCCAGCAGCTCGATTAGGACAGACGAGCAGTACTTC
CDR3: CASSSIRTDEQYF

D: .
J: TRBJ2-2
size: .
V: TRBV13
DNA: TGTGCCAGCAGCCCCCAAACCGGGGAGCTGTTTTTT
CDR3: CASSPQTGELFF

D: TRBD2
J: TRBJ2-3
size: once
V: TRBV9
DNA: TGTGCCAGCAGCTCCAGCGGGGGCGGAGATACGCAGTATTTT
CDR3: CASSSSGGGDTQYF

D: TRBD2
J: TRBJ2-1
size: once
V: TRBV5-1
DNA: TGCGCCAGCAGCGGTACTAGCGGGAGTTTCTTC
CDR3: CASSGTSGSFF

D: .
J: TRBJ2-2
size: .
V: TRBV4-1
DNA: TGCGCCAGCAGCCAAGAGTTCCAACCCGGGGAGCTGTTTTTT
CDR3: CASSQEFQPGELFF

D: TRBD2
J: TRBJ2-5
size: .
V: TRBV7-9
DNA: TGTGCCAGCAGCTTTAGCGGGGATGGAGAGACCCAGTACTTC
CDR3: CASSFSGDGETQYF

D: TRBD2
J: TRBJ2-1
size: .
V: TRBV9
DNA: TGTGCCAGCAGCGTAGCCAGCGGGGGAGTCTACAATGAGCAGTTCTTC
CDR3: CASSVASGGVYNEQFF

D: .
J: TRBJ1-2
size: once
V: TRBV29-1
DNA: TGCAGCGTTGAAGATGGGCAGGGGTTATATGGCTACACCTTC
CDR3: CSVEDGQGLYGYTF

D: .
J: TRBJ1-3
size: .
V: TRBV29-1
DNA: TGCAGCGCCACGCCACATGGGGAAAACACCATATATTTT
CDR3: CSATPHGENTIYF

D: .
J: TRBJ2-1
size: .
V: TRBV30
DNA: TGTGCCTACAGATTATTTAATGAGCAGTTCTTC
CDR3: CAYRLFNEQFF

D: .
J: TRBJ1-6
size: .
V: TRBV20-1
DNA: TGCAGTGCTAGCTATAACCCACCCCTCCACTTT
CDR3: CSASYNPPLHF

D: .
J: TRBJ1-5
size: .
V: TRBV30
DNA: TGTGCCTGGGATCGTCGGGGGCTGGGGCAGCCCCAGCATTTT
CDR3: CAWDRRGLGQPQHF